This T cell receptor (beta chain) stems from a study of shared clonotypes between healthy human individuals. Libraries were prepared by immunoSEQ multiplex PCR; TCRdb keeps only in-frame clonotypes and omits some of them. This sample carries about 2.4 million clones, roughly 93% of them seen once, and the ten largest clones take 0.35% to 0.45%. V was pared by 4 bases and J by 4 bases, with 14 bases between. CDR3 length: 14 residues. Germline V gives CDR1 SGHRS, CDR2 YFSETQ. This clone was counted only a few times. As yet, its antigen is unknown. Study findings and constraints: Among donors, the sharing of clonotypes was expected to be influenced by sequencing depth.

The chain has TRBV5-1 and TRBJ1-1; D is unclear. Material for sequencing was naive CD4+ T cells from PBMCs. The subset denotes: CD45RA+ positively selected. This clonotype was sampled from a man aged 18 to 30 in good health. Some clones in this sample may be carry-over from other donors' samples. CDR3 nucleotide sequence: TGCGCCAGCAGCATGGGTCAACTTATCACTGAAGCTTTCTTT. Protein product: CASSMGQLITEAFF.